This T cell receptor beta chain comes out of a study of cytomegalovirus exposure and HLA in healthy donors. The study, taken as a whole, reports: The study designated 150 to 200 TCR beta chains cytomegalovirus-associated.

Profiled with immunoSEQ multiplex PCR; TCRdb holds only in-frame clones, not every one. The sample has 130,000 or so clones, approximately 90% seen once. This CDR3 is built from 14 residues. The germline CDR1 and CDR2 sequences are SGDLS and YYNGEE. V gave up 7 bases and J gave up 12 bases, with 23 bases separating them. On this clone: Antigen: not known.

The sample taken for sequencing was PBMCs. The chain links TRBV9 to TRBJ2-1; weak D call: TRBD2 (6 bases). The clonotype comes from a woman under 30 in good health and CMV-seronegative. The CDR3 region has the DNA TGTGCCAGCTCAACGACCGGGACTCCGGGCGTGCAGTTCTTC. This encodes CASSTTGTPGVQFF.